This T cell receptor beta chain is drawn from a study of T cells in Graves' hyperthyroidism and ophthalmopathy. Germline CDR1 is DFQATT and CDR2 is SNEGSKA (reference sequence). The germline V and J ends were trimmed by 5 bases and 5 bases, with 15 bases remaining between them. This CDR3 comprises 14 residues. Amplification of TCR beta CDR3 regions was performed using RNA transcripts as template. The HTBI primer set served for first-round RT-PCR of the TCR CDR3. TCRdb analysed the multiplex PCR reads with MiXCR anew, one entry per CDR3 protein. The sample has a few hundred thousand distinct CDR3 sequences, 15% to 18% seen once; the top ten hold approximately 7%. General observations from the study: Ophthalmopathy was model-predicted a median 6.5 months pre-onset. Peripheral blood also featured most of the thyroid clonotypes expanded above 0.001.

In patients aged 18 to 65, hyperthyroidism was newly diagnosed, with duration under 2 months. This clonotype has a handful of counts. Its antigen remains unknown. The gene calls are TRBV20-1 and TRBJ2-2; tentatively, D is TRBD2 (6 bases). The sequence was obtained from a woman in her twenties or thirties with Graves' hyperthyroidism. Sequenced material: blood. The CDR3: CSAPWRAGTGELFF. CDR3 nucleotides: TGCAGTGCTCCCTGGAGGGCCGGGACCGGGGAGCTGTTTTTT.